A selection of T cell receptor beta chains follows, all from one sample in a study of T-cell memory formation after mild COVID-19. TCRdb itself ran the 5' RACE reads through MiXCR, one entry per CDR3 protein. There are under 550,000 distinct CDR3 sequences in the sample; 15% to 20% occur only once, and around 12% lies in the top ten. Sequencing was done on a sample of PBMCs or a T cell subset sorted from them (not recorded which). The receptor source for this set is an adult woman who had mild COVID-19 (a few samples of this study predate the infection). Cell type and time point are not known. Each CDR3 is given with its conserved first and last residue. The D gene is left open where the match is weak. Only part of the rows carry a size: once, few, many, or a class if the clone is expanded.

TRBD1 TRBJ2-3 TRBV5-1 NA TGCGCCAGCAGCTTCCCCGGGACAGGAGGAGGCACAGATACGCAGTATTTT CASSFPGTGGGTDTQYF
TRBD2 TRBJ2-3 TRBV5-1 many TGCGCCAGCAGCTTTTCTAGCGGGAGGATTACAGATACGCAGTATTTT CASSFSSGRITDTQYF
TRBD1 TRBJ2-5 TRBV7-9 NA TGTGCCAGCAGCTCCGGACAGGGCGAAGAGACCCAGTACTTC CASSSGQGEETQYF
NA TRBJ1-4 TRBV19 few TGTGCCACCCAGGAGAGGGGGGGAAGACGGGAAAAACTGTTTTTT CATQERGGRREKLFF
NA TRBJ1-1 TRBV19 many TGTGCCAGTAGTACCCCGGGCGCGAACACTGAAGCTTTCTTT CASSTPGANTEAFF
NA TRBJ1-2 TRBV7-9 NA TGTGCCAGCAAAGGGGGGGACTATGGCTACACCTTC CASKGGDYGYTF
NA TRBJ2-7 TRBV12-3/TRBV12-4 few TGTGCCAGCAGTTTAGGGGGCCAGAAAGGGCTCTACGAGCAGTACTTC CASSLGGQKGLYEQYF
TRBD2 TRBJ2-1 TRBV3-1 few TGTGCCAGCAGCCGGACTAGCTTGGCCTACGGGGATGAGCAGTTCTTC CASSRTSLAYGDEQFF
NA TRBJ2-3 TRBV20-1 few TGCAGTGCCAGTCGCGGTCCAGTCACAGATACGCAGTATTTT CSASRGPVTDTQYF
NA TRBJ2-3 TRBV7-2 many TGTGCCAGCAGCTTTGGCGCCCTGGCAGATACGCAGTATTTT CASSFGALADTQYF
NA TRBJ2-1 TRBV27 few TGTGCCAGCAGTTTATCCGGACCTTCGGGGAATGAGCAGTTCTTC CASSLSGPSGNEQFF
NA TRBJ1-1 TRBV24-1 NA TGTGCCACCAGGCCCCGGGAGAACACTGAAGCTTTCTTT CATRPRENTEAFF
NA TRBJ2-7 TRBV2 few TGTGCCAGCAGTGAAGAAGCCAGGGCCTACGAGCAGTACTTC CASSEEARAYEQYF
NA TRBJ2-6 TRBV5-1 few TGCGCCAGCAGCTTCGGCAGGCCCTCTGGGGCCAACGTCCTGACTTTC CASSFGRPSGANVLTF
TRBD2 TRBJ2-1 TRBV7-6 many TGTGCCAGCAGCTTAGGGGTAGCGGGAGTTCAAAATGAGCAGTTCTTC CASSLGVAGVQNEQFF
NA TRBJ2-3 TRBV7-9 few TGTGCCAGCAGCTTGACGCCATCGCTTGCCACAGATACGCAGTATTTT CASSLTPSLATDTQYF
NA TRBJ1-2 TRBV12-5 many TGTGCTAGTGGTTTGGGGGACTCCATCTATGGCTACACCTTC CASGLGDSIYGYTF
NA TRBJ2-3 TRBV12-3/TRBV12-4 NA TGTACCAGCAGTTTTGGCCCGGAGTTCAAAGATACGCAGTATTTT CTSSFGPEFKDTQYF
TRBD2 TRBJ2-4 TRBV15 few TGTGCCACCAGCAGACCTAGCGGGGGGGAAGCCAAAAACATTCAGTACTTC CATSRPSGGEAKNIQYF
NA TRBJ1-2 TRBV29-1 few TGCAGCGTTGAGAACAGCGAAGACTATGGCTACACCTTC CSVENSEDYGYTF
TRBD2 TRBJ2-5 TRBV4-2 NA TGTGCCAGCAGCCAGCCGTTATCGCGCGGGGGGGATCAAGAGACCCAGTACTTC CASSQPLSRGGDQETQYF
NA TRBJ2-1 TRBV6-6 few TGTGCCAGCAGCTTCCGGGGGTACAATGAGCAGTTCTTC CASSFRGYNEQFF
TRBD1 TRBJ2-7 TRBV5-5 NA TGTGCCAGCAGACCGGGACAGGGGGCCAACGAGCAGTACTTC CASRPGQGANEQYF
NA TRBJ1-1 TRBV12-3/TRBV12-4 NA TGTGCCAGCAGCCGACCTGACAAGAACACTGAAGCTTTCTTT CASSRPDKNTEAFF
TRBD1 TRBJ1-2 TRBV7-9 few TGTGCCAGCAGCTCAACGGACAGGGGGATCTATGGCTACACCTTC CASSSTDRGIYGYTF
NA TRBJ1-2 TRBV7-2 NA TGTGCCAGCAGCTTAGCGATCAACCTCTATGGCTACACCTTC CASSLAINLYGYTF
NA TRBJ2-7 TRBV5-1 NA TGCGCCAGCAGCTTGCAAGCGGGTTCCTCCTACGAGCAGTACTTC CASSLQAGSSYEQYF
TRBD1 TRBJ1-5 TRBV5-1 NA TGCGCCAGCAGCTTAACAGGGGGCAGTTCTCAGCCCCAGCATTTT CASSLTGGSSQPQHF
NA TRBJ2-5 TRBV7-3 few TGTGCCAGCAGCTTAAACGGGCCAGACGAGACCCAGTACTTC CASSLNGPDETQYF